This TCR beta chain was sequenced in a study of OX40 agonist ivuxolimab in advanced cancers. Concerning the study at large: Ivuxolimab was an agonistic, fully human IgG2 monoclonal antibody directed against OX40 (CD134), a costimulatory receptor. Intravenous ivuxolimab was administered to patients every 2 weeks at six dose levels: 0.01, 0.1, 0.3, 1.5, 3 and 10 mg/kg. Of the 50 or so patients in dose escalation, approximately 20 had hepatocellular carcinoma, some 15 had melanoma, 9 had renal cell carcinoma and 9 had head and neck cancer. A male proportion of around 80% and a mean age of around 60 years, ranging from 23 to 79, were recorded for the dose-escalation cohort. Patients were allowed to have had prior anti-PD-1, anti-PD-L1 or anti-CTLA-4 therapy, and approximately 40% of the dose-escalation patients had been treated with checkpoint inhibitors. Partial responses occurred in three dose-escalation patients, of whom one had hepatocellular carcinoma and two had cutaneous melanoma. The point of sequencing TCRbeta in the periphery was to test whether ivuxolimab changed TCR sequence diversity and drove clonal T-cell expansion. The paper reports the monotherapy dose-escalation portion (N ≈ 52 patients) of the phase I ivuxolimab trial.

The trial excluded patients who had a history of autoimmune disease or were on systemic immunosuppression. Peripheral blood for TCR sequencing was drawn from every dose cohort at baseline, at cycle 4 day 1 and at cycle 7 day 1. Samples came from an open-label, multicenter, first-in-human phase I dose-escalation trial of ivuxolimab. The trial enrolled adults with locally advanced or metastatic head and neck squamous cell, hepatocellular, melanoma or renal cell carcinoma. Before TCR sequencing, CD4+ T cells and CD8+ T cells were sorted from peripheral blood as separate populations. V is reduced by 2 bases and J by 0 bases, leaving a spacing of 4 bases between them. Reading from cysteine to phenylalanine, the CDR3 counts 14 amino acids. Only CDR3 DNA remains: 42 bases, in frame from the first base. Based on the germline V gene, the CDR1 and CDR2 sequences are ENHRY and SYGVKD. Remarks on this clone: The specificity of this receptor is unknown. Base qualities are not at hand, and no much larger clone is one base apart.

The full study reports these points: Antigen specificity was not determined for the clonally expanded peripheral T cells. In partial responders in the 0.1-3.0 mg/kg groups, normalized peripheral clonal expansion was found to be among the lowest, especially among CD8+ T cells. Low levels of normalized T-cell clonal expansion were also shown by some nonresponding patients. At doses from 0.1 to 3.0 mg/kg, clonal expansion was seen in both CD4+ and CD8+ blood T cells between baseline and week 6. After ivuxolimab, CD8+ T cells had more expanded clones than CD4+ T cells on average.

To sequence the TCRbeta CDR3 region, genomic DNA was isolated from the sorted cells. TCRbeta CDR3 regions were sequenced using the immunoSEQ Assay. The clones in this table, taken by TCRdb from immuneACCESS, are in-frame only. Not every clone is retained; where verified, under half of the shortfall comes from an unresolved V gene, and the cause of the rest is unknown. In this sample the table shows approximately 62,000 clones, 70% to 90% of which occur a single time. The biggest ten clones account for about 5% of the sample. This material consisted of CD4+ or CD8+ T cells sorted from blood, taken in a trial of the OX40 agonist ivuxolimab. The chain was built from TRBV10-3 and TRBJ1-4; no D gene is confidently identified. The sequence was obtained from an adult with an advanced solid tumor such as melanoma, head and neck, liver or kidney cancer. The CDR3: CAISETATNEKLFF. The DNA reads TGTGCCATCAGTGAGACTGCAACTAATGAAAAACTGTTTTTT.